This entry is about one TCR beta chain. The record originates from a study of CD8+ T cells in alopecia areata. On the study more broadly: The study gave treated patients oral tofacitinib at 5 to 10 mg twice daily.

Investigators sorted PBMCs to obtain both CD4+ and CD8+ T cells. Germline assignment: CDR1 SNHLY and CDR2 FYNNEI. Deletions cut 7 bases from V and 0 bases from J, with 15 bases between. This CDR3 is 15 amino acids long. cDNA reverse transcribed from extracted RNA served as the sequencing template. The protocol was immunoSEQ multiplex PCR, while the TCRdb copy is restricted to in-frame clones and leaves out a portion. The sample records 150,000 or so clones, approximately 87% being singletons. The starting material was CD8+ T cells sorted from blood, obtained at week 0. This chain joins TRBV2 and TRBJ1-1; D call uncertain. The TCR originated in a human donor with alopecia areata. CDR3 DNA: TGTGCCAGCACCCATGTTTCTGAGGTGAACACTGAAGCTTTCTTT. Protein sequence: CASTHVSEVNTEAFF. Looking up the rest from reference TRBV2 and TRBJ1-1 gives the full variable domain: EPEVTQTPSHQVTQMGQEVILRCVPISNHLYFYWYRQILGQKVEFLVSFYNNEISEKSEIFDDQFSVERPDGSNFTLKIRSTKLEDSAMYFCASTHVSEVNTEAFFGQGTRLTVV.